Each of the 7 T cell receptor beta chains below was sequenced from the same sample in a study of PD-L1 blockade in urothelial cancer. Only in-frame clones appear in the TCRdb table, and some are missing; sequencing was by immunoSEQ multiplex PCR. The sample includes more than 55,000 clones, approximately 75% seen only once; the top ten take over 1.5%. Noted time point: pretreatment peripheral blood. The source was PBMCs, collected around atezolizumab (anti-PD-L1) treatment. These receptors were collected from a man between 65 and 80 years old with urothelial cancer.

The V call is TRBV28, the J call TRBJ1-5, with D unresolved. The V gene's germline CDR1 is MDHEN and CDR2 SYDVKM. The V end was cut by 2 bases, the J end by 6 bases, with 8 bases between. The CDR3 runs 13 residues. As DNA, the CDR3 is TGTGCCAGCAGTTTAACGGGGTCTCAGCCCCAGCATTTT. Protein product: CASSLTGSQPQHF.

CDR3 residues: CASSWGRGPQETQYF. The CDR3 bases are TGTGCCAGCAGCTGGGGGAGGGGTCCCCAAGAGACCCAGTACTTC. This rearrangement joins TRBV5-6 to TRBJ2-5, with 7 bases matching TRBD2. This CDR3 is built from 15 residues. The V gene end was trimmed by 3 bases and the J gene end by 1 base; junction bases not matched to a gene: 6. Germline V lookup: CDR1 SGHDT, CDR2 YYEEEE.

In this sample, this clone is medium-sized. J is TRBJ1-5 and V is TRBV2; TRBD1 aligns across 7 bases. CDR1 is SNHLY, CDR2 FYNNEI, per germline. This CDR3 is 15 amino acids long. J lost 2 bases, V lost 4 bases, and 5 bases had no gene match. The CDR3 nucleotides read TGTGCCAGCAGTGCTGACAGGGCCGGCAATCAGCCCCAGCATTTT. As protein: CASSADRAGNQPQHF.

DNA for the CDR3: TGTGCCAGCAGCTCAGACACTACCGGAGAGACCCAGTACTTC. Its protein product is CASSSDTTGETQYF. This chain connects TRBV11-3 to TRBJ2-5; D not certain. CDR3 length: 14 amino acids. The V end was cut by 4 bases, the J end by 4 bases, with 13 bases between. Germline-derived CDR1 and CDR2 are SGHNT and YENEEA.

The chain is built from TRBV6-5 and TRBJ1-2; D is uncertain. Germline V gives CDR1 MNHEY, CDR2 SVGAGI. This CDR3 is 13 amino acids long. V was shortened by 7 bases and J by 4 bases, with 13 bases between the two germline ends. The CDR3 reads CASTPGLSYGYTF. Here the CDR3 DNA reads TGTGCCAGCACCCCCGGACTCAGCTATGGCTACACCTTC.

This sequence joins TRBV6-5 and TRBJ1-2; possible D gene TRBD1, 5 bases. The V and J ends lost 0 bases and 6 bases respectively, with 11 bases between them. Looked up from germline, CDR1 is MNHEY and CDR2 is SVGAGI. CDR3 size: 14 residues. CDR3 amino acids: CASSYSSRVDGYTF. CDR3 sequence (DNA): TGTGCCAGCAGTTACTCTTCCAGGGTAGATGGCTACACCTTC.

This clone was seen more than once but under ten times. The rearrangement uses TRBV19 and TRBJ1-2; 7 bases map to TRBD1. The trim removed 7 bases at V and 4 bases at J, leaving 12 bases unmatched. Germline V gives CDR1 LNHDA, CDR2 SQIVND (reference sequence). The CDR3 length is 15 residues. CDR3 loop: CASTTNPQGGYGYTF. CDR3 nucleotide sequence: TGTGCCAGTACGACAAACCCCCAGGGGGGCTATGGCTACACCTTC.